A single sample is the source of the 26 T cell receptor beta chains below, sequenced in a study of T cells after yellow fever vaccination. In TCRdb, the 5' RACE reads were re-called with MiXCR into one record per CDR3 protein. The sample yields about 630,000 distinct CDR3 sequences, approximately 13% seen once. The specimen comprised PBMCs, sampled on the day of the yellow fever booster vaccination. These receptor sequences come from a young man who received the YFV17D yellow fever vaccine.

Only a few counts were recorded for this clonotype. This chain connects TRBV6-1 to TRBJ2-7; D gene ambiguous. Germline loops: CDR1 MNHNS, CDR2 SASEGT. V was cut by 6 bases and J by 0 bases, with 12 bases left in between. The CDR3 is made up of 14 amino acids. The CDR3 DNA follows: TGTGCCAGCAGACAGACTTCTAGCTCCTACGAGCAGTACTTC. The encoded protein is CASRQTSSSYEQYF.

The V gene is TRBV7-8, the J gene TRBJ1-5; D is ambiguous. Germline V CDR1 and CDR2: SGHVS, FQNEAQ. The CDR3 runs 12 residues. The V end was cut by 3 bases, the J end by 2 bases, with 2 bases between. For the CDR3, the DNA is TGTGCCAGCAGCTTCCGCAATCAGCCCCAGCATTTT. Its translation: CASSFRNQPQHF. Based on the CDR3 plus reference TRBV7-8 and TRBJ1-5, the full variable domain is GAGVSQSPRYKVAKRGQDVALRCDPISGHVSLFWYQQALGQGPEFLTYFQNEAQLDKSGLPSDRFFAERPEGSVSTLKIQRTQQEDSAVYLCASSFRNQPQHFGDGTRLSIL.

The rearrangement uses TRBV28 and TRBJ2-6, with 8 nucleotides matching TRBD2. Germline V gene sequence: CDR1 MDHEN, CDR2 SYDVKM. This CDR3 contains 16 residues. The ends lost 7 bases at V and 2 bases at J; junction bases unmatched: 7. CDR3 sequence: CASTRGGTPGANVLTF. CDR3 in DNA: TGTGCCAGCACCCGGGGGGGTACCCCTGGGGCCAACGTCCTGACTTTC.

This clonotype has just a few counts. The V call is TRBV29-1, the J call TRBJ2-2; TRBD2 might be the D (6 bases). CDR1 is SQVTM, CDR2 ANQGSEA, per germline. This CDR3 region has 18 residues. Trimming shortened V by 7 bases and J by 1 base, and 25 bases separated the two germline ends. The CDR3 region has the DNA TGCAGCGCCCAACGAAAGGGCTGGGGGGAGAAGAACACCGGGGAGCTGTTTTTT. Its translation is CSAQRKGWGEKNTGELFF.

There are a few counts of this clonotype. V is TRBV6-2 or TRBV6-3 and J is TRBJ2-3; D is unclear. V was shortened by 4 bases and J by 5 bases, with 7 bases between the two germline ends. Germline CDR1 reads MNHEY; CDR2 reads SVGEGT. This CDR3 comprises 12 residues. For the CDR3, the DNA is TGTGCCAGCAGTTTGACGAGAGATACGCAGTATTTT. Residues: CASSLTRDTQYF.

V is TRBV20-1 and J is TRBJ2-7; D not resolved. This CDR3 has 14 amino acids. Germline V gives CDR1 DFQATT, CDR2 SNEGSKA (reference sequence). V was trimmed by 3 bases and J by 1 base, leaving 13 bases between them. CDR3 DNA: TGCAGTGCTAGCTTGATAGCTTGGTCCTACGAGCAGTACTTC. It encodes CSASLIAWSYEQYF.

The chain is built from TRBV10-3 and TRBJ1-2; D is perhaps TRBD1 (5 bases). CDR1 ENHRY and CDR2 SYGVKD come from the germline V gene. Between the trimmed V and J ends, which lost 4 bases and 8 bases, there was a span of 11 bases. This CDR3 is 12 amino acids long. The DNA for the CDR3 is TGTGCCATCAGTGTTTCAGGGATCGGCTACACCTTC. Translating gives CAISVSGIGYTF.

CDR3 DNA: TGCAGTGCTAGAGATGGCAGGGCTTACTACGAGCAGTACTTC. It translates to CSARDGRAYYEQYF. V is TRBV20-1 and J is TRBJ2-7; a weak D match, TRBD1 (5 bases). Trimming took 0 bases from V and 3 from J, leaving 12 bases between them. The CDR3 is made up of 14 amino acids. Germline V gene data show CDR1 as DFQATT and CDR2 as SNEGSKA (reference sequence).

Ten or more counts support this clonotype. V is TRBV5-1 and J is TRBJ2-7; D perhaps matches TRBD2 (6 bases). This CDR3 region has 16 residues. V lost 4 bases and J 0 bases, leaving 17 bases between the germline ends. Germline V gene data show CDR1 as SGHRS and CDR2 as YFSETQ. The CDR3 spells CASSPFGGASSYEQYF. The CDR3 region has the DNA TGCGCCAGCAGCCCGTTCGGCGGGGCAAGCTCCTACGAGCAGTACTTC.

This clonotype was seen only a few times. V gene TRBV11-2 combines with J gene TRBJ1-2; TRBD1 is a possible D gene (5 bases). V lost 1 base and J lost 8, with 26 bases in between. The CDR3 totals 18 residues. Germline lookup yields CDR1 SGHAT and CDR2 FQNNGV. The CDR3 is CASSLVQLSGTEGVGYTF. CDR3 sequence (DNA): TGTGCCAGCAGCTTAGTTCAACTCTCCGGGACGGAAGGAGTCGGCTACACCTTC.

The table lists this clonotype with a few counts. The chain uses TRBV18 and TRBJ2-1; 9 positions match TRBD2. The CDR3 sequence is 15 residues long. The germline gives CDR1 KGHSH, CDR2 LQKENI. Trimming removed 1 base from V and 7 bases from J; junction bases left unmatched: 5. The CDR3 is CASSPLSGSENEQFF. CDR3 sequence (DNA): TGTGCCAGCTCACCACTTAGCGGGAGTGAAAATGAGCAGTTCTTC.

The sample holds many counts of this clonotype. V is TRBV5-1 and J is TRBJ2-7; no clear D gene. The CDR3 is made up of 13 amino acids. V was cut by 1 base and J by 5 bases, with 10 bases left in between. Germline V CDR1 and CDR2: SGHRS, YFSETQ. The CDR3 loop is CASSLLLSNEQYF. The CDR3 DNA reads TGCGCCAGCAGCTTGTTACTCAGCAACGAGCAGTACTTC.

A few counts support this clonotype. CDR3 DNA sequence: TGCAGTGCTAGATCCCCCAGCGGGAGGAGGGAAGAGCAGTACTTC. It specifies CSARSPSGRREEQYF. The chain recombines TRBV20-1 with TRBJ2-7; 9 bases map to TRBD2. Trimming took 2 bases from V and 7 from J; bases not matched to a gene: 12. Germline lookup yields CDR1 DFQATT and CDR2 SNEGSKA (reference sequence). The CDR3 runs 15 residues.

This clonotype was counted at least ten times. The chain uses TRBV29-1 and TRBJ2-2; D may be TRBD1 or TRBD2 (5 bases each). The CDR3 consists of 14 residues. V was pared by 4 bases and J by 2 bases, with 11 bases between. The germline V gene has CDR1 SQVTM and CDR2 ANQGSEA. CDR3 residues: CSVAEGPNTGELFF. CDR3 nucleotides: TGCAGCGTTGCAGAGGGACCCAACACCGGGGAGCTGTTTTTT.

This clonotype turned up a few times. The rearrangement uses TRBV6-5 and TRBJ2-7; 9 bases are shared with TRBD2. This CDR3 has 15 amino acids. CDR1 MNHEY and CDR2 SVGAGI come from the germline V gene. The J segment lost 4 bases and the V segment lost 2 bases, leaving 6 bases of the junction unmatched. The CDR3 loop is CASSYNLAGIYEQYF. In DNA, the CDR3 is TGTGCCAGCAGTTACAACCTAGCGGGAATTTACGAGCAGTACTTC.

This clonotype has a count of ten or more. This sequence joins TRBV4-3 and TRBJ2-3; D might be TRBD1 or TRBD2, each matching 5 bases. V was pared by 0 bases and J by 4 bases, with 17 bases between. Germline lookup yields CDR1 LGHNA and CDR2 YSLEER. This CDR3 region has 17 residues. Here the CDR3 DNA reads TGCGCCAGCAGCCAAGAGGGGGTGGGCCCCATGGCAGATACGCAGTATTTT. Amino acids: CASSQEGVGPMADTQYF.

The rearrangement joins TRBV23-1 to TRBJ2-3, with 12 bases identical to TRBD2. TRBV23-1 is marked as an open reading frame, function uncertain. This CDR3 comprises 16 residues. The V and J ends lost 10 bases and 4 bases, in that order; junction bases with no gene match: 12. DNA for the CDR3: TGCGCCACCTCCTCGCATCGACTAGCGGGAGCAGATACGCAGTATTTT. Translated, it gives CATSSHRLAGADTQYF.

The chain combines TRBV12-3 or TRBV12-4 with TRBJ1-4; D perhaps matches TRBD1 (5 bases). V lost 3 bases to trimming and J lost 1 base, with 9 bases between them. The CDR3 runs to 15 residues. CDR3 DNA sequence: TGTGCCAGCAGTTTTGCGGGGCAAACTAATGAAAAACTGTTTTTT. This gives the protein CASSFAGQTNEKLFF.

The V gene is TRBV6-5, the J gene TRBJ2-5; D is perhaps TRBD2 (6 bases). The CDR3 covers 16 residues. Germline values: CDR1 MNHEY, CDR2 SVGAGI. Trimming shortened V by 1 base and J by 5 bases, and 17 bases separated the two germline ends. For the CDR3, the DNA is TGTGCCAGCAGTTACTTTCCCGGAGGGCCGGGTGAGACCCAGTACTTC. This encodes CASSYFPGGPGETQYF.

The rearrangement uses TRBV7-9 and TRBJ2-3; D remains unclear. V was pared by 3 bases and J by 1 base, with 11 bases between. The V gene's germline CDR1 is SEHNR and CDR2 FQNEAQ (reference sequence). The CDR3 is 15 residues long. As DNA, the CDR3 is TGTGCCAGCAGCTTGAGCCGGGCCGGCACAGATACGCAGTATTTT. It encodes CASSLSRAGTDTQYF.

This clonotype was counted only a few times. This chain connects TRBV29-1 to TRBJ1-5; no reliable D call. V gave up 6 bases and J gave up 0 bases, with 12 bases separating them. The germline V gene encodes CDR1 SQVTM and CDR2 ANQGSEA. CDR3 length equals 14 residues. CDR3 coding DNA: TGCAGCGTATGGGTAGGAAATAGCAATCAGCCCCAGCATTTT. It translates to CSVWVGNSNQPQHF.

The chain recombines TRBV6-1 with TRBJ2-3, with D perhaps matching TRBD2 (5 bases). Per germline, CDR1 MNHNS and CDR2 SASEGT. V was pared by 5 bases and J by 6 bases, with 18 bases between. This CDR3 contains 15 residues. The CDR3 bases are TGTGCCAGCAGTAAACCGGGATCCCCAAGGGATACGCAGTATTTT. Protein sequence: CASSKPGSPRDTQYF.

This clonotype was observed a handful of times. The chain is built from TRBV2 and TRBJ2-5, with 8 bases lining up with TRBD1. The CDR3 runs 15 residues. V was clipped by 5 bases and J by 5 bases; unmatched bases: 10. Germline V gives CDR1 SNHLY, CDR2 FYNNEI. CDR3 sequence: CASSSRGQGLETQYF. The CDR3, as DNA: TGTGCCAGCAGTAGTAGAGGACAGGGTTTGGAGACCCAGTACTTC. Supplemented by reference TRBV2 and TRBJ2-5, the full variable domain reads EPEVTQTPSHQVTQMGQEVILRCVPISNHLYFYWYRQILGQKVEFLVSFYNNEISEKSEIFDDQFSVERPDGSNFTLKIRSTKLEDSAMYFCASSSRGQGLETQYFGPGTRLLVL.

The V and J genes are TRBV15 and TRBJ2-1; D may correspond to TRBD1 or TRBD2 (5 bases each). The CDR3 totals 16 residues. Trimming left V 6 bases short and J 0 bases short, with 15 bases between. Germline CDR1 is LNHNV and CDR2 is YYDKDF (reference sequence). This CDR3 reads CATSPELDSSYNEQFF. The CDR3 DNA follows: TGTGCCACCAGTCCTGAACTAGACAGCTCCTACAATGAGCAGTTCTTC.

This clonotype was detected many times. The CDR3, as DNA: TGTGCCAGCAGCTCGCACGGGACAGGTTCCTACGAGCAGTACTTC. It is translated as CASSSHGTGSYEQYF. The rearrangement uses TRBV7-2 and TRBJ2-7; 8 nucleotides align to TRBD1. Germline trimming cut 4 bases from V and 1 base from J; bases unmatched to any gene: 6. From germline, CDR1 is SGHTA and CDR2 FQGNSA. This CDR3 comprises 15 residues.

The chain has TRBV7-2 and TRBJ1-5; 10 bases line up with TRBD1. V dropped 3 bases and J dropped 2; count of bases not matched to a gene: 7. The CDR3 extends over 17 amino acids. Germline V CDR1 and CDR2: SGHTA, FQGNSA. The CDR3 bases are TGTGCCAGCAGCTTCGCCGGGACAGGGGAGGGCAATCAGCCCCAGCATTTT. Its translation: CASSFAGTGEGNQPQHF.